These T cell receptor beta chains were read from a single sample in a study of shared clonotypes between healthy human individuals. Sequencing used immunoSEQ multiplex PCR; TCRdb keeps in-frame clones, though not all of them. The sample yields roughly 2.4 million clones, approximately 95% seen once. Sequenced sample: naive CD4+ T cells sorted from blood. The receptors stem from a man in his late teens or twenties in good health. CDR3s include the opening cysteine and the closing phenylalanine or tryptophan. The D gene is left open where the match is weak. Size is stated for part of the rows, as once, few or many counts, or as a class when the clone is expanded.

>TRBV5-1|-|TRBJ1-2|TRBD1
CASSLEGGSGYTF
TGCGCCAGCAGCTTGGAAGGGGGCAGCGGCTACACCTTC
>TRBV6-1|-|TRBJ2-7|TRBD1
CASRLGQGFSEQYF
TGTGCCAGCAGGTTGGGACAGGGTTTTAGCGAGCAGTACTTC
>TRBV13|-|TRBJ2-5|-
CASSFEETQYF
TGTGCCAGCAGCTTTGAGGAGACCCAGTACTTC
>TRBV18|-|TRBJ1-1|-
CASSPERRRDTEAFF
TGTGCCAGCTCACCAGAGAGGAGGAGAGACACTGAAGCTTTCTTT
>TRBV7-2|-|TRBJ1-3|-
CASSVPTVTERGNTIYF
TGTGCCAGCAGCGTCCCGACAGTTACCGAGAGGGGAAACACCATATATTTT
>TRBV10-3|-|TRBJ2-5|-
CAISKGGPSTPQETQYF
TGTGCCATCAGTAAAGGGGGACCCTCCACACCACAAGAGACCCAGTACTTC
>TRBV5-4|-|TRBJ2-1|TRBD1
CASSLGQGYNEQFF
TGTGCCAGCAGCCTTGGACAGGGGTACAATGAGCAGTTCTTC
>TRBV9|-|TRBJ2-1|TRBD1
CASSVAPQTGEQFF
TGTGCCAGCAGCGTAGCTCCGCAGACAGGGGAGCAGTTCTTC
>TRBV30|-|TRBJ2-7|-
CAWSAVGGGLTYYEQYF
TGTGCCTGGAGTGCAGTTGGGGGCGGCTTGACCTATTACGAGCAGTACTTC
>TRBV10-3|-|TRBJ2-7|-
CAISESTVSYEQYF
TGTGCCATCAGTGAGTCTACAGTATCCTACGAGCAGTACTTC
>TRBV6-6|-|TRBJ2-7|TRBD1
CASSYRETGPYEQYF
TGTGCCAGCAGTTATCGAGAGACAGGGCCCTACGAGCAGTACTTC
>TRBV6-1|-|TRBJ2-7|-
CASSEVNIGEQYF
TGTGCCAGCAGTGAAGTAAACATTGGGGAGCAGTACTTC
>TRBV6-6|-|TRBJ1-1|TRBD1
CASSYSLGQKGAEAFF
TGTGCCAGCAGTTACTCCTTGGGACAGAAGGGGGCTGAAGCTTTCTTT
>TRBV29-1|-|TRBJ1-1|TRBD1
CSVGRQGGGEAFF
TGCAGCGTCGGACGACAGGGAGGGGGTGAAGCTTTCTTT
>TRBV4-1|once|TRBJ2-7|-
CASSQGTQSSYEQYF
TGCGCCAGCAGCCAAGGGACGCAGAGCTCCTACGAGCAGTACTTC
>TRBV6-1|-|TRBJ1-3|-
CASSDFLDTIYF
TGTGCCAGCAGTGATTTTTTGGACACCATATATTTT
>TRBV10-3|-|TRBJ1-2|-
CAISEGNQAVNYGYTF
TGTGCCATCAGTGAGGGGAATCAGGCAGTTAACTATGGCTACACCTTC
>TRBV7-8|-|TRBJ1-2|-
CASSPDRDAYGYTF
TGTGCCAGCAGCCCCGACCGGGACGCCTATGGCTACACCTTC
>TRBV29-1|-|TRBJ2-7|TRBD2
CSVEVRDGRLAGGREQYF
TGCAGCGTTGAAGTCCGGGACGGACGACTAGCGGGAGGGCGCGAGCAGTACTTC
>TRBV5-1|-|TRBJ2-2|TRBD1
CASSSGTGRSRSTGELFF
TGCGCCAGCAGCTCCGGGACAGGGCGTAGCCGGAGCACCGGGGAGCTGTTTTTT
>TRBV29-1|-|TRBJ1-4|-
CSVLSSVNNEKLFF
TGCAGCGTTCTCTCTAGCGTAAATAATGAAAAACTGTTTTTT
>TRBV5-1|-|TRBJ2-5|TRBD1
CASSQGTGRQETQYF
TGCGCCAGCAGCCAGGGGACAGGGCGTCAAGAGACCCAGTACTTC
>TRBV19|-|TRBJ1-1|-
CASSVGPTVEAFF
TGTGCCAGTAGTGTGGGACCGACCGTAGAAGCTTTCTTT
>TRBV6-1|-|TRBJ2-5|TRBD2
CASSGLAGGKGETQYF
TGTGCCAGCAGTGGACTAGCGGGGGGAAAAGGGGAGACCCAGTACTTC